This passage covers 27 T cell receptor beta chains from one sample sequenced in a study of blood T cell repertoires in COVID-19. Some clones are missing from TCRdb's copy, which holds only in-frame ones; the method was immunoSEQ multiplex PCR. The data contain 110,000 to 150,000 clones, approximately 84% of them seen just once; the ten biggest clones take up 5.5%. The sequencing sample was made of PBMCs or T cells enriched from blood (not recorded which). Source of these receptors: a man aged 40-49 years with acute COVID-19.

The chain joins TRBV5-1 to TRBJ1-1; D is unresolved. V was trimmed by 0 bases and J by 5 bases, leaving 17 bases between them. CDR1 and CDR2 from the germline V gene are SGHRS and YFSETQ. The CDR3 is made up of 16 amino acids. The CDR3 DNA follows: TGCGCCAGCAGCTTGGAAGCTGGGCAGGTGATTACTGAAGCTTTCTTT. It encodes CASSLEAGQVITEAFF.

This chain links TRBV7-8 with TRBJ1-1; D remains ambiguous. CDR1 is SGHVS and CDR2 is FQNEAQ in the germline V gene. The CDR3 spans 11 residues. Trimming took off 3 bases at V and 9 bases at J, with 8 bases between the two ends. CDR3 loop: CASSLASKAFF. CDR3 DNA: TGTGCCAGCAGCTTGGCCAGTAAAGCTTTCTTT. Full variable domain (missing parts from reference TRBV7-8 and TRBJ1-1): GAGVSQSPRYKVAKRGQDVALRCDPISGHVSLFWYQQALGQGPEFLTYFQNEAQLDKSGLPSDRFFAERPEGSVSTLKIQRTQQEDSAVYLCASSLASKAFFGQGTRLTVV.

This rearrangement joins TRBV19 to TRBJ2-2; a weak D match, TRBD2 (5 bases). The CDR3 is made up of 14 amino acids. V was cut by 5 bases and J by 4 bases, with 11 bases left in between. The germline CDR1 and CDR2 sequences are LNHDA and SQIVND (reference sequence). The CDR3 bases are TGTGCCAGTAGTGCGGGCTGGTCCACCGGGGAGCTGTTTTTT. Its translation is CASSAGWSTGELFF.

The chain combines TRBV6-1 with TRBJ1-2; D gene unclear. The V end was cut by 1 base, the J end by 6 bases, with 12 bases between. CDR1 MNHNS and CDR2 SASEGT come from the germline V gene. CDR3 length: 14 amino acids. The CDR3 spells CASSEVFWSHGYTF. The CDR3 region has the DNA TGTGCCAGCAGTGAAGTCTTTTGGAGCCATGGCTACACCTTC.

CDR3 DNA sequence: TGTGCCAGTAGTATAGGAAACATGCGGCCCTGGGGCTACACCTTC. Translated: CASSIGNMRPWGYTF. The V and J genes are TRBV19 and TRBJ1-2; the D is unclear. V gave up 1 base and J gave up 8 bases, with 17 bases separating them. From germline, CDR1 is LNHDA and CDR2 SQIVND (reference sequence). The CDR3 has 15 residues.

This chain connects TRBV27 to TRBJ2-1; TRBD1 aligns across 9 bases. The trim removed 1 base at V and 11 bases at J, leaving 0 bases unmatched. CDR3 size: 12 residues. CDR1 and CDR2 (germline): MNHEY, SMNVEV (reference sequence). The DNA for the CDR3 is TGTGCCAGCAGTTTATACAGGGGGCAGCAGTTCTTC. Translating gives CASSLYRGQQFF.

This chain links TRBV9 with TRBJ2-3, with unresolved D. CDR3 length equals 13 residues. CDR1 is SGDLS and CDR2 is YYNGEE in the germline V gene. Trimming took 4 bases from V and 6 from J, leaving 12 bases between them. The CDR3 reads CASSPAWWDTQYF. As DNA, the CDR3 is TGTGCCAGCAGCCCCGCGTGGTGGGATACGCAGTATTTT.

The chain joins TRBV24-1 to TRBJ2-1; 11 bases fit TRBD2. The ends lost 5 bases at V and 4 bases at J; junction bases unmatched: 9. Germline V gene sequence: CDR1 KGHDR, CDR2 SFDVKD. CDR3 length: 17 residues. This CDR3 is CATSGVGTSGTYNEQFF. CDR3 in DNA: TGTGCCACCAGTGGTGTTGGGACTAGCGGTACGTACAATGAGCAGTTCTTC.

This rearrangement joins TRBV11-2 to TRBJ2-7; 7 nucleotides match TRBD1. The CDR3 has 16 residues. CDR1 is SGHAT and CDR2 is FQNNGV in the germline V gene. Germline trimming cut 0 bases from V and 0 bases from J; bases unmatched to any gene: 5. This CDR3 reads CASSLDWAGGSYEQYF. The CDR3 nucleotides read TGTGCCAGCAGCTTAGATTGGGCAGGGGGCTCCTACGAGCAGTACTTC.

This rearrangement joins TRBV24-1 to TRBJ2-2; maybe TRBD2 (5 bases). The length of the CDR3 is 13 residues. With 7 bases removed from V and 4 bases from J, the gap between germline ends came to 9 bases. Germline CDR1 and CDR2: KGHDR and SFDVKD. CDR3: CATREAVTGELFF. CDR3 in DNA: TGTGCCACCAGGGAGGCCGTCACCGGGGAGCTGTTTTTT.

The V and J genes are TRBV29-1 and TRBJ2-7, with 9 bases aligning to TRBD1. Germline loops: CDR1 SQVTM, CDR2 ANQGSEA. The CDR3 sequence is 13 residues long. V lost 6 bases to trimming and J lost 0 bases; unmatched junction nucleotides: 3. This chain's CDR3 is CSVGTGSSYEQYF. For the CDR3, the DNA is TGCAGCGTAGGGACAGGGAGCTCCTACGAGCAGTACTTC.

The V gene is TRBV7-2, the J gene TRBJ2-7; 12 bases align to TRBD2. The germline gives CDR1 SGHTA, CDR2 FQGNSA. There are 15 residues in the CDR3. The V gene end was trimmed by 0 bases and the J gene end by 3 bases; junction bases not matched to a gene: 0. DNA for the CDR3: TGTGCCAGCAGCTTAGCACTAGCGGGGGGCTACGAGCAGTACTTC. It translates to CASSLALAGGYEQYF.

The genes are TRBV7-2 and TRBJ1-5; D remains ambiguous. The CDR3 has 13 amino acids. V lost 3 bases, J lost 2 bases, and 5 bases lay in between. CDR1 and CDR2 (germline): SGHTA, FQGNSA. The CDR3 sequence is CASSFGGNQPQHF. CDR3 coding DNA: TGTGCCAGCAGCTTCGGGGGCAATCAGCCCCAGCATTTT.

This chain connects TRBV24-1 to TRBJ1-3, with D unclear. The CDR3 contains 16 residues. Per the germline V gene, CDR1 is KGHDR and CDR2 is SFDVKD. V lost 3 bases and J lost 0, with 11 bases in between. The CDR3 sequence is CATSDPGDYSGNTIYF. CDR3 coding DNA: TGTGCCACCAGTGATCCCGGGGATTACTCTGGAAACACCATATATTTT.

The rearrangement links TRBV7-2 to TRBJ2-7, with 9 bases identical to TRBD2. Trimming at V came to 1 base and at J to 4 bases, leaving 5 bases not matched to a gene. Germline V gene lookup returns CDR1 SGHTA and CDR2 FQGNSA. CDR3 length equals 15 residues. The CDR3 reads CASSLGGGEVYEQYF. DNA for the CDR3: TGTGCCAGCAGCTTAGGCGGGGGGGAGGTATACGAGCAGTACTTC.

The chain uses TRBV11-2 and TRBJ2-5; TRBD1 agrees at 9 bases. The V and J ends lost 6 bases and 2 bases, in that order; junction bases with no gene match: 7. The germline V gene encodes CDR1 SGHAT and CDR2 FQNNGV. The CDR3 contains 15 residues. The CDR3 sequence: CASRMYRGRQETQYF. The DNA for the CDR3 is TGTGCCAGCAGGATGTACAGGGGGCGTCAAGAGACCCAGTACTTC. Supplemented by reference TRBV11-2 and TRBJ2-5, the full variable domain reads EAGVAQSPRYKIIEKRQSVAFWCNPISGHATLYWYQQILGQGPKLLIQFQNNGVVDDSQLPKDRFSAERLKGVDSTLKIQPAKLEDSAVYLCASRMYRGRQETQYFGPGTRLLVL.

The chain uses TRBV19 and TRBJ2-7, with TRBD1 identical over 9 bases. J was trimmed by 4 bases and V by 5 bases; bases with no gene match: 6. The CDR3 has 14 residues. From germline, CDR1 is LNHDA and CDR2 SQIVND (reference sequence). CDR3 sequence reads: CASSEQGASYEQYF. The CDR3 DNA reads TGTGCCAGTAGTGAACAGGGGGCGAGTTACGAGCAGTACTTC.

CDR3 DNA sequence: TGTGCCAGCAGTTACTCGTGGTCAGAAGAGACCCAGTACTTC. Amino acid sequence: CASSYSWSEETQYF. This chain connects TRBV6-5 to TRBJ2-5, with D unclear. The CDR3 length is 14 residues. V dropped 0 bases and J dropped 3 bases, with 8 bases sitting between them. The germline gives CDR1 MNHEY, CDR2 SVGAGI.

This chain uses TRBV18 with TRBJ2-1; perhaps TRBD2 as D (5 bases). V lost 3 bases to trimming and J lost 8 bases, with 11 bases between them. Germline values: CDR1 KGHSH, CDR2 LQKENI. This CDR3 has 13 residues. CDR3 amino acids: CASSPTRAHEQFF. CDR3 nucleotide sequence: TGTGCCAGCTCACCTACTAGGGCGCATGAGCAGTTCTTC.

The chain is built from TRBV5-4 and TRBJ2-7; TRBD1 agrees at 7 bases. V shed 1 base, J shed 1 base, and the junction held 2 bases outside the gene matches. The CDR3 length is 14 residues. Germline lookup yields CDR1 SGHNT and CDR2 YYREEE (reference sequence). The CDR3 here is CASSLSGQSYEQYF. Written as DNA, the CDR3 is TGTGCCAGCAGCTTGTCGGGACAGTCCTACGAGCAGTACTTC.

The J gene is TRBJ2-3, the V gene TRBV7-9; D not resolved. CDR1 is SEHNR, CDR2 FQNEAQ, per germline (reference sequence). The CDR3 spans 14 residues. The germline V and J ends were trimmed by 2 bases and 6 bases, with 12 bases remaining between them. CDR3 sequence (DNA): TGTGCCAGCAGCTTACTCCCCCCAGCGGATACGCAGTATTTT. Encoded protein: CASSLLPPADTQYF.

The genes are TRBV6-1 and TRBJ2-7; weak D call: TRBD1 (7 bases). The CDR3 runs to 17 residues. Germline-derived CDR1 and CDR2 are MNHNS and SASEGT. Trimming removed 1 base from V and 2 bases from J, with 18 bases in between. This CDR3 is CASSEGWTAGQTYEQYF. CDR3 in DNA: TGTGCCAGCAGTGAAGGGTGGACGGCGGGACAGACCTACGAGCAGTACTTC.

The chain has TRBV4-3 and TRBJ2-3; 10 positions agree with TRBD2. The CDR3 totals 18 residues. Trimming cost V 1 base and J 2 bases; bases outside gene matches: 9. Germline lookup yields CDR1 LGHNA and CDR2 YSLEER. CDR3 DNA sequence: TGCGCCAGCAGCCAAGCCTCAATAGCGGGAGGAACCACAGATACGCAGTATTTT. It codes for CASSQASIAGGTTDTQYF.

V usage is TRBV7-9 and J usage is TRBJ2-1; D gene ambiguous. Trimming removed 6 bases from V and 9 bases from J, with 15 bases in between. Per germline, CDR1 SEHNR and CDR2 FQNEAQ (reference sequence). CDR3 length equals 13 residues. This CDR3 reads CASSSPARGEQFF. The CDR3 region has the DNA TGTGCCAGCAGTTCCCCCGCGCGAGGTGAGCAGTTCTTC.

The chain uses TRBV6-6 and TRBJ2-1; 9 nucleotides line up with TRBD1. This CDR3 has 15 residues. The V gene's germline CDR1 is MNHNY and CDR2 SVGAGI (reference sequence). The junction had 9 bases not matched to a gene; V was cut back by 6 bases and J by 6 bases. In DNA form, the CDR3 reads TGTGCCAGCAGGAGAACAGGGGGCGACTTCAATGAGCAGTTCTTC. Translation: CASRRTGGDFNEQFF.

This chain joins TRBV12-3 or TRBV12-4 and TRBJ2-1; TRBD1 matches 10 bases. CDR3 length: 13 residues. V gave up 6 bases and J gave up 7 bases; unmatched junction bases: 3. CDR3 sequence: CASRWTGGNEQFF. The CDR3 coding sequence is TGTGCCAGCAGATGGACAGGGGGGAATGAGCAGTTCTTC.

This clone was seen only a few times. This rearrangement joins TRBV12-3 or TRBV12-4 to TRBJ1-2; D call uncertain. The CDR3 covers 13 residues. Trimming pared 1 base from V and 10 bases from J, leaving 13 bases between. The CDR3 DNA is TGTGCCAGCAGTTTAGGGGCAGAGAGGGCCTACACCTTC. As protein: CASSLGAERAYTF.